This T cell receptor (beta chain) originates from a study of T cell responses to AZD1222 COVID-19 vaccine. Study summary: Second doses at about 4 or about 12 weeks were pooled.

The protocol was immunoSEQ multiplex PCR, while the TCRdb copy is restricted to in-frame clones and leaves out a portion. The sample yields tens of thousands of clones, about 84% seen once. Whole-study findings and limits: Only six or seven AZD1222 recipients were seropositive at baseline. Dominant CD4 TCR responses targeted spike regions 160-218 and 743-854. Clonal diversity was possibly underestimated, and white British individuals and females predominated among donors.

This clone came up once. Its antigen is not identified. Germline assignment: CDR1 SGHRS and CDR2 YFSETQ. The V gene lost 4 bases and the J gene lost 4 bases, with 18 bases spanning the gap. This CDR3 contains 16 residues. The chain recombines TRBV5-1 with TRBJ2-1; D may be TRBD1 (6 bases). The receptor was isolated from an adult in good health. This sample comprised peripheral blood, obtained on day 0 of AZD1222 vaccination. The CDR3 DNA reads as TGCGCCAGCAGCCGGGACACCACCCCTGGGTACAATGAGCAGTTCTTC. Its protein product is CASSRDTTPGYNEQFF.